Listed below are T cell receptor beta chains from one sample, sequenced in a study of T cell changes during pregnancy in multiple sclerosis. Clones were sequenced by immunoSEQ multiplex PCR, and TCRdb holds only the in-frame ones, with some missing. The repertoire includes roughly 70,000 clones, around nine tenths of them detected once, and roughly 1.1% sits in the top ten. The sequencing here drew on peripheral blood, taken in the third trimester of pregnancy. These receptors were taken from a female donor with multiple sclerosis, enrolled in a pregnancy study. The CDR3 runs from the conserved cysteine through the conserved F or W. Fields, in order: J gene, CDR3 length, V gene, clone size, D gene, CDR3 protein, CDR3 DNA. D genes are given only for firm matches. Only some rows state a clone size, as once, few, many or a class for expanded clones.

TRBJ2-7,13,TRBV21-1,NA,NA,CASSKAGGHEQYF,TGTGCCAGCAGCAAAGCGGGAGGCCACGAGCAGTACTTC
TRBJ2-7,15,TRBV7-6,few,TRBD2,CASSLRLAGPYEQYF,TGTGCCAGCAGCTTACGGCTAGCGGGACCCTACGAGCAGTACTTC
TRBJ2-4,15,TRBV7-9,few,NA,CASSKSGGAKNIQYF,TGTGCCAGCAGCAAGAGTGGAGGGGCCAAAAACATTCAGTACTTC
TRBJ1-1,14,TRBV18,NA,NA,CASSTAPRDTEAFF,TGTGCCAGCTCAACGGCGCCCAGGGACACTGAAGCTTTCTTT
TRBJ2-2,14,TRBV2,NA,TRBD1,CASSGGTGTGELFF,TGTGCCAGCAGTGGGGGGACAGGGACCGGGGAGCTGTTTTTT
TRBJ2-7,19,TRBV9,NA,TRBD1,CASSNRQGTHPSSSYEQYF,TGTGCCAGCAGCAACCGACAGGGAACCCACCCCTCGAGCTCCTACGAGCAGTACTTC
TRBJ2-2,17,TRBV7-2,NA,NA,CASSLLLPGQNTGELFF,TGTGCCAGCAGCTTATTACTTCCGGGACAGAACACCGGGGAGCTGTTTTTT
TRBJ2-7,13,TRBV27,once,NA,CASSFKGSYEQYF,TGTGCCAGCAGTTTCAAGGGGTCCTACGAGCAGTACTTC
TRBJ2-1,16,TRBV7-2,NA,TRBD2,CASSSTGTSPYNEQFF,TGTGCCAGCAGCTCCACCGGGACTAGCCCCTACAATGAGCAGTTCTTC
TRBJ1-1,18,TRBV5-1,NA,TRBD1,CASSDYRGRFEMNTEAFF,TGCGCCAGCAGCGACTACAGGGGTAGGTTTGAAATGAACACTGAAGCTTTCTTT
TRBJ2-7,15,TRBV27,NA,TRBD1,CASSFTGTDLYEQYF,TGTGCCAGCAGTTTTACCGGGACAGACCTCTACGAGCAGTACTTC
TRBJ2-7,15,TRBV4-1,NA,NA,CASSQDRAGVYEQYF,TGCGCCAGCAGCCAAGATCGAGCGGGCGTGTACGAGCAGTACTTC